This T cell receptor beta chain stems from a study of shared clonotypes between healthy human individuals (dated by TCRdb to 2018 to 2020). Regarding the study in general: The cohort comprised a couple of women and three men aged 18 to 49 years. Per donor, three plates each were used for CD4 naive and CD4 memory, two for CD8 naive, and one for CD8 memory. To estimate repertoire size and how much clonotypes are shared between individuals, the study performed deep sequencing of blood TCR repertoires from 4 to 6 healthy adults. To increase sequencing depth and limit assay-specific biases, different laboratories used diverse techniques to prepare libraries and sequence TCR repertoires. Leukapheresis yielded between about 0.9 and 8.9 billion PBMCs per donor. Beyond this particular receptor, the publication reports: Rarefaction of sorted-subset datasets indicated incomplete sequencing despite the large sequencing depth. Pairwise subsampling indicated that sequencing depth was expected to affect the degree of clonotype sharing among donors. Naive subsets generally had larger estimated clonotype richness than memory subsets. The small number of donors limited the genetic and exposure-history diversity represented. Compared with non-shared clonotypes, the clonotypes found in all four sorted-subset donors had higher generation probabilities. Sampling was limited to blood, and TCR repertoires in tissue likely differ from TCR repertoires in blood. When a few donors were compared, the shared fraction of clonotypes was roughly 4.8% for naive CD4, approximately 3.3% for naive CD8, about 2.5% for memory CD4, and roughly 0.4% for memory CD8.

On this clone: What antigen it recognizes has not been identified. There are no base qualities to consult, and no much larger clone falls within one base.

Using the deep immunoSEQ assay, multiplex PCR amplified TCR CDR3 regions from genomic DNA. Extracted genomic DNA from each cell subset was distributed evenly across all wells of several immunoSEQ 96-well plates, and each plate was treated as a replicate. Each replicate PCR for sorted subsets received around 200 ng genomic DNA, equal to about 30,000 T cell genomes. The purified libraries were quantified using a Qubit 3.0 fluorometer, sized with a Bioanalyzer 2100, and then quantified again using the KAPA Library Quantification kit. Every immunoSEQ 96-well plate was sequenced on a separate single-read 150-cycle Illumina NextSeq 550 flow cell. From the authors' description of their analysis: Because the immunoSEQ output included only junctional sequences and no quality scores, the filtering could not be the same as the filtering used for full-length reads. To assign V/J genes and CDR3, sequences were annotated against IMGT germline references using PyIR, a Python wrapper for IgBLAST v1.9. Reads were removed for weak V/J assignments (E-value above 1e-6), missing CDR3, stop codons, out-of-frame junctions, or ambiguous translated residues. V3J clonotypes were defined as sequences sharing the same inferred V gene, J gene, and CDR3 amino acid sequence. Percentage overlap between repertoires was calculated by dividing the number of shared unique clonotypes by the size of the smaller repertoire. Richness of each repertoire was evaluated using RTK rarefaction, the Chao1 estimator, and Recon v2.1 estimates of unobserved clonotypes. For all TCRbeta clonotypes obtained by the gDNA method from a few donors, generation probabilities were computed with OLGA. The immuneACCESS repertoire file appears here via TCRdb, limited to in-frame rearrangements. These files lack a portion of the clones; in checked studies, under half of the deficit traces to unresolved V genes, and the cause of the others is not known. The V and J calls and clone size are taken from that table; D and trimming were inferred from the DNA. In all, the sample holds roughly 2.6 million clones, and approximately 90% of those were seen once. The ten biggest clones cover under 0.15% of the sample.

The donors were healthy, HIV-negative adults with no recently reported acute infections or vaccinations. Only Caucasian adults living in Nashville, Tennessee, USA were represented among the donors. CD4+ T cells were enriched by magnetic negative selection; naive cells were then positively selected on CD45RA, and the negative fraction formed the memory subset. Blood was obtained by leukapheresis, after which PBMCs were separated by Ficoll-Histopaque density gradient centrifugation and cryopreserved in liquid nitrogen vapor phase. Analytical flow cytometry was used to check the purity and quantity of every magnetically sorted T cell population. Genomic DNA was isolated from each sorted fraction and quantified by UV absorbance on a Nanodrop 2000c. The sequence derives from a young man in good health. Sequenced sample: naive CD4+ T cells sorted from blood. In light of the paper, this sample's cell subset or site label describes: CD45RA+ positively selected.

In nucleotides, the sequence is TGTGCCAGCAGCCGGAGGGTAGCGGGAGCTTCCTACAATGAGCAGTTCTTC. This is translated as CASSRRVAGASYNEQFF. Recombination linked TRBV7-2 to TRBJ2-1; 9 of the junction bases match TRBD2. Counted from cysteine to phenylalanine, this CDR3 has 17 amino acids. Only the CDR3 portion is preserved as DNA: 51 bases, with reading frame beginning at the first base. The germline V gene specifies SGHTA as CDR1 and FQGNSA as CDR2. Relative to germline, V is missing 5 bases and J is missing 1 base, with 9 bases of the junction outside any gene match.